This T cell receptor (beta chain) was found in a study of molecular identifiers for immune sequencing clone quantification. Study context: Four of five splits of RNA from around 18,000 or 91,000 naive CD8 cells were sequenced in replicates. Study-wide results and caveats: Whereas naive cells kept under 1% of molecules in clones above 20 RNA copies, such clones held over 99% in effectors.

This clonotype was observed at least ten times. Its specificity is unknown. Preparation of the bulk TCR libraries relied on previously described methods and listed TCR primers. TCRdb independently ran MiXCR on the PCR reads; one entry per CDR3 protein. The sample has 350,000 or so distinct CDR3 sequences, about a fifth seen once. The CDR3 extends over 15 amino acids. Deletions cut 10 bases from V and 1 base from J, with 16 bases between. The chain carries TRBV12-3 or TRBV12-4 and TRBJ2-2; no definite D call. Sequenced: naive CD8+ T cells from blood, with Jurkat cell RNA spiked in. Specified subset: FACS-sorted CD8+CD4-CCR7+CD45RA+ naive T cells. The sequence derives from a human donor in good health. Some libraries in this study had Jurkat cell RNA spiked in. CDR3 DNA sequence: TGTGCCATCCCTGGTCCCCGAGAGAACACCGGGGAGCTGTTTTTT. Its translation: CAIPGPRENTGELFF.